The table lists the clone carrying this T cell receptor (beta chain) with many counts. The antigen remains unidentified. The data were taken from a study of T cells after yellow fever vaccination. Study-level findings and limits: Reappearance after the booster was observed for most primary-vaccination clones (96% CD4, less than 90% CD8). Secondary responses were weaker yet peaked faster, day 5 versus 15. A minor fraction of clonotypes spanned both CD4 and CD8 compartments. Repertoires obtained by FACS sorting could include abundant clonotypes that entered as contaminants from the bulk population.

TCRdb used MiXCR to reprocess the 5' RACE reads, holding one entry per CDR3 protein. The repertoire includes 300,000 to 400,000 distinct CDR3 sequences, under 7.5% of them detected once, and 15% sits in the top ten. Trimming shortened V by 1 base and J by 4 bases, and 7 bases separated the two germline ends. CDR1 is LGHDT, CDR2 YNNKEL, per germline (reference sequence). CDR3 length equals 13 residues. The receptor's source is a man aged 25-45 years who received the YFV17D yellow fever vaccine. The chain links TRBV3-1 to TRBJ1-1, with D perhaps matching TRBD1 (5 bases). This specimen consisted of PBMCs, obtained 5 days after the yellow fever booster vaccination. The CDR3 loop reads CASSQGRGTEAFF. The CDR3 bases are TGTGCCAGCAGCCAAGGGAGGGGCACTGAAGCTTTCTTT.